The 23 T cell receptor beta chains below were found in one sample sequenced in a study of OX40 agonist ivuxolimab in advanced cancers. TCRdb keeps only in-frame clones here, not all; method: immunoSEQ multiplex PCR. The table shows 90,000 to 95,000 clones, with 70% to 90% occurring only once. Sample: CD4+ or CD8+ T cells sorted from blood, taken in a trial of the OX40 agonist ivuxolimab. The receptors stem from an adult with an advanced solid tumor such as melanoma, head and neck, liver or kidney cancer.

This chain joins TRBV19 and TRBJ2-7; a weak D match, TRBD1 (6 bases). The CDR3 is 14 residues long. Germline-derived CDR1 and CDR2 are LNHDA and SQIVND (reference sequence). V lost 4 bases and J lost 3, with 13 bases in between. The CDR3 region has the DNA TGTGCCAGTAGTACACGCACAGGGAACTACGAGCAGTACGTC. Protein sequence: CASSTRTGNYEQYV.

This clone was seen once. The chain joins TRBV19 to TRBJ2-1; TRBD2 matches 15 bases. The CDR3 has 17 amino acids. Germline V gene lookup returns CDR1 LNHDA and CDR2 SQIVND (reference sequence). The V segment lost 1 base and the J segment 7 bases; nucleotides outside the gene matches: 5. Here the CDR3 reads CASSIGGLAGGWNEQFF. The CDR3 DNA sequence: TGTGCCAGTAGTATAGGGGGACTAGCGGGAGGCTGGAATGAGCAGTTCTTC. The entire variable domain, with the rest obtained from reference TRBV19 and TRBJ2-1, is as follows: DGGITQSPKYLFRKEGQNVTLSCEQNLNHDAMYWYRQDPGQGLRLIYYSQIVNDFQKGDIAEGYSVSREKKESFPLTVTSAQKNPTAFYLCASSIGGLAGGWNEQFFGPGTRLTVL.

V is TRBV7-8 and J is TRBJ1-1; D is possibly TRBD1 (6 bases). Looked up from germline, CDR1 is SGHVS and CDR2 is FQNEAQ. The CDR3 is 15 amino acids. The V end was cut by 7 bases, the J end by 1 base, with 16 bases between. Here the CDR3 DNA reads TGTGCCAGCACCCGTGGGGACATCGGGAACACTGAAGCTTTCTTT. Translating it yields CASTRGDIGNTEAFF.

The V gene is TRBV29-1, the J gene TRBJ1-1; tentative D call: TRBD1 (5 bases). The CDR3 is 13 residues long. Deletions cut 2 bases from V and 4 bases from J, with 11 bases between. In germline, CDR1 is SQVTM, CDR2 ANQGSEA. CDR3 nucleotides: TGCAGCGTTGAATGGGGCGGCGGCACTGAAGCTTTCTTT. Translating it yields CSVEWGGGTEAFF.

The rearrangement uses TRBV19 and TRBJ1-5; 8 bases line up with TRBD1. J lost 0 bases, V lost 6 bases, and 4 bases had no gene match. Germline V gene lookup returns CDR1 LNHDA and CDR2 SQIVND (reference sequence). There are 15 residues in the CDR3. CDR3 nucleotide sequence: TGTGCCAGTAGAAACGGACAGGGTAGCAATCAGCCCCAGCATTTT. This translates into CASRNGQGSNQPQHF.

The gene calls are TRBV28 and TRBJ2-3; the match to TRBD2 covers 7 bases. The CDR3 contains 14 residues. J gave up 2 bases and V 8 bases, and 7 bases lay outside the gene matches. The germline CDR1 and CDR2 sequences are MDHEN and SYDVKM. CDR3 loop: CASGTSVITDTQYF. CDR3 nucleotides: TGTGCCAGCGGAACTAGCGTGATCACAGATACGCAGTATTTT.

J is TRBJ1-1 and V is TRBV6-1; maybe TRBD1 (5 bases). Germline loops: CDR1 MNHNS, CDR2 SASEGT. The CDR3 has 13 residues. V lost 3 bases and J 5 bases, leaving 10 bases between the germline ends. The CDR3 loop reads CASSEVKGTEAFF. The DNA of the CDR3 is TGTGCCAGCAGTGAGGTCAAGGGGACTGAAGCTTTCTTT.

The chain couples TRBV27 to TRBJ2-7, with D uncertain. The CDR3 is 13 residues long. The V and J ends lost 7 bases and 0 bases respectively, with 10 bases between them. Germline V lookup: CDR1 MNHEY, CDR2 SMNVEV (reference sequence). In nucleotides, the CDR3 is TGTGCCAGCACCAAAGCGAGCTCCTACGAGCAGTACTTC. Its protein is CASTKASSYEQYF.

This chain links TRBV7-9 with TRBJ2-5, with a possible D match to TRBD1 (6 bases). The V gene lost 2 bases and the J gene lost 1 base, with 14 bases spanning the gap. The CDR3 spans 16 residues. Germline V gene data show CDR1 as SEHNR and CDR2 as FQNEAQ (reference sequence). CDR3 amino acids: CASSLNRVALQETQYF. The CDR3 DNA reads TGTGCCAGCAGCTTAAACAGGGTTGCCCTCCAAGAGACCCAGTACTTC.

The chain carries TRBV15 and TRBJ1-5; no clear D. Trimming removed 3 bases from V and 7 bases from J, with 13 bases in between. The V gene's germline CDR1 is LNHNV and CDR2 YYDKDF (reference sequence). This CDR3 is 14 amino acids long. The CDR3 DNA reads as TGTGCCACCAGCAGGGGTACGCGTGACCAGCCCCAGCATTTT. Its translation is CATSRGTRDQPQHF.

The rearrangement uses TRBV30 and TRBJ1-4, with 12 bases aligning to TRBD1. Trimming took 8 bases from V and 7 from J; bases not matched to a gene: 2. The CDR3 loop spans 12 amino acids. Germline V gene lookup returns CDR1 GTSNPN and CDR2 SVGIG (reference sequence). The CDR3, as DNA: TGTGCCGGGACAGGGGGCGGTGAAAAACTGTTTTTT. It codes for CAGTGGGEKLFF.

This sequence joins TRBV30 and TRBJ1-2, with D possibly being TRBD1 (5 bases). Trimming took 3 bases from V and 8 from J, leaving 13 bases between them. Germline V gives CDR1 GTSNPN, CDR2 SVGIG (reference sequence). The CDR3 extends over 12 amino acids. The CDR3 region is CAWRAVNRGYTF. The CDR3 region has the DNA TGTGCCTGGAGAGCAGTGAACAGGGGCTACACCTTC. The complete variable domain, with remaining parts taken from reference TRBV30 and TRBJ1-2, reads SQTIHQWPATLVQPVGSPLSLECTVEGTSNPNLYWYRQAAGRGLQLLFYSVGIGQISSEVPQNLSASRPQDRQFILSSKKLLLSDSGFYLCAWRAVNRGYTFGSGTRLTVV.

The V and J genes are TRBV20-1 and TRBJ2-1; no definite D call. Germline V gene lookup returns CDR1 DFQATT and CDR2 SNEGSKA (reference sequence). This CDR3 is built from 10 residues. Trimming took off 3 bases at V and 7 bases at J, with 4 bases between the two ends. The CDR3 region is CSARENEQFF. The CDR3 region has the DNA TGCAGTGCTAGGGAAAATGAGCAGTTCTTC.

This clone was observed a handful of times. The chain links TRBV7-8 to TRBJ2-7; 9 positions agree with TRBD1. Germline values: CDR1 SGHVS, CDR2 FQNEAQ. CDR3 length: 14 residues. V was clipped by 2 bases and J by 3 bases; unmatched bases: 2. The CDR3 DNA reads as TGTGCCAGCAGCTTAATGGGACAGGGCTACGAGCAGTACTTC. Its translation: CASSLMGQGYEQYF.

This clone was picked up one time. One end of the junction does not line up with germline, which may come from a read error. This chain connects TRBV7-7 to TRBJ2-3, with 14 bases aligning to TRBD2. Germline V gene data show CDR1 as SSHAT and CDR2 as FNYEAQ (reference sequence). CDR3 size: 15 residues. The CDR3 sequence is CASSLTSGRADTQYF. CDR3 nucleotide sequence: TGTGCTAGCAGCTTGACTAGCGGGAGGGCAGATACGCAGTATTTT.

V gene TRBV7-9 combines with J gene TRBJ1-1, with D unclear. Deletions cut 2 bases from V and 0 bases from J, with 10 bases between. There are 15 residues in the CDR3. CDR1 and CDR2 from the germline V gene are SEHNR and FQNEAQ (reference sequence). The CDR3 sequence is CASSLWGGLNTEAFF. CDR3 DNA sequence: TGTGCCAGCAGCTTATGGGGAGGGCTGAACACTGAAGCTTTCTTT.

CDR3 sequence reads: CASSLDRFTEAFF. The CDR3 nucleotides read TGTGCCAGCAGCTTAGATAGGTTCACTGAAGCTTTCTTT. The gene calls are TRBV11-3 and TRBJ1-1, with unresolved D. The germline V gene has CDR1 SGHNT and CDR2 YENEEA. This CDR3 region has 13 residues. The V end was cut by 0 bases, the J end by 4 bases, with 6 bases between.

The chain is built from TRBV13 and TRBJ2-3; 7 bases match TRBD2. V lost 5 bases to trimming and J lost 5 bases; unmatched junction nucleotides: 13. The germline V gene has CDR1 PRHDT and CDR2 FYEKMQ (reference sequence). This CDR3 comprises 16 residues. The CDR3 bases are TGTGCCAGCAGCCCACTCCGACTAGCAATTAGAGATACGCAGTATTTT. Translated: CASSPLRLAIRDTQYF.

This rearrangement joins TRBV5-1 to TRBJ2-2; the D gene is possibly TRBD2 (6 bases). This CDR3 has 14 amino acids. The ends were cut back, 0 bases at V and 3 bases at J, with 6 bases in the middle. Looked up from germline, CDR1 is SGHRS and CDR2 is YFSETQ. As DNA, the CDR3 is TGCGCCAGCAGCTTGGGACTAGACACCGGGGAGCTGTTTTTT. It codes for CASSLGLDTGELFF.

The J gene is TRBJ2-1, the V gene TRBV19; 7 bases agree with TRBD2. The germline V gene has CDR1 LNHDA and CDR2 SQIVND (reference sequence). The CDR3 runs 15 residues. Trimming at V came to 8 bases and at J to 1 base, leaving 8 bases not matched to a gene. The chain's CDR3 is CASSAFGGSYNEQFF. CDR3 sequence (DNA): TGTGCCAGTTCAGCATTCGGGGGGTCCTACAATGAGCAGTTCTTC.

The chain has TRBV5-1 and TRBJ1-4, with 7 bases identical to TRBD1. The CDR3 is 12 amino acids. The germline gives CDR1 SGHRS, CDR2 YFSETQ. Unmatched junction bases numbered 4, after V lost 4 bases and J lost 10 bases. The CDR3 here is CASSDGQAKLFF. CDR3 nucleotides: TGCGCCAGCAGCGATGGACAGGCAAAACTGTTTTTT.

The genes are TRBV7-2 and TRBJ2-7; unclear D gene. There are 12 residues in the CDR3. Germline V gene lookup returns CDR1 SGHTA and CDR2 FQGNSA. Trimming stripped 4 bases from V and 0 bases from J, with 4 bases between. This CDR3 reads CASSSNSYEQYV. The CDR3 bases are TGTGCCAGCAGCTCGAACTCCTACGAGCAGTACGTC.

The sample holds a few counts of this clone. The J gene is TRBJ2-3, the V gene TRBV14, with D unclear. Per germline, CDR1 SGHDN and CDR2 FVKESK. The CDR3 length is 16 residues. The V end lost 1 base, the J end lost 2 bases, and 13 bases lay between the germline ends. The CDR3 region has the DNA TGTGCCAGCAGCCAAGCCCCCTTGGGATTCACAGATACGCAGTATTTT. As protein: CASSQAPLGFTDTQYF. Together with reference TRBV14 and TRBJ2-3, the CDR3 gives the full variable domain: EAGVTQFPSHSVIEKGQTVTLRCDPISGHDNLYWYRRVMGKEIKFLLHFVKESKQDESGMPNNRFLAERTGGTYSTLKVQPAELEDSGVYFCASSQAPLGFTDTQYFGPGTRLTVL.